Here is one TCR beta chain with its context. This entry is derived from a study of blood T cell repertoires in COVID-19. Study context: Sites across the United States, Italy and Spain contributed samples from acute and convalescent COVID-19. PBMCs, B-cell-depleted T cells, or T cells were the source of the cDNA or gDNA that made up the material.

Original methodology: Researchers report that nucleated cell counts were estimated from reference gene primer amplification. The assay was immunoSEQ multiplex PCR, and TCRdb's table has in-frame clones only and misses some. V, J and clone size are those of that table, while D and trimming were read from the DNA. The table has around 380,000 clones, around 87% seen once; the top ten hold 1% to 1.5%. Assignment of participants to cohorts was predicated upon participant-reported clinical history. The clonotype originates from a man in his thirties or forties who had recovered from COVID-19. Source material: PBMCs or T cells enriched from blood (not recorded which).

DNA for the CDR3: TGCAGCGTTGATGGGGGGGGGCGGATCACAGATACGCAGTATTTT. This encodes CSVDGGGRITDTQYF. The chain uses TRBV29-1 and TRBJ2-3, with D possibly being TRBD2 (7 bases). The CDR3 spans 15 residues. CDR1 and CDR2 from the germline V gene are SQVTM and ANQGSEA. Trimming cost V 3 bases and J 2 bases, with 15 bases left between them.